Shown below are 20 T cell receptor beta chains from a single sample sequenced in a study of technical replicates of blood from a handful of donors (dated by TCRdb to about 2017). Libraries were built with the immunoSEQ multiplex PCR assay. Here the immuneACCESS table is served through TCRdb, limited to in-frame sequences with V and J called. Missing clones are a known gap in these copies; in checked studies unresolved V genes cover under half, and the rest lacks a known reason. The sample table lists around 81,000 clones, about 81% of them with a count of one. The ten most abundant clones make up approximately 3.5% of the sample. Sequencing was carried out using PBMCs. The source of these receptors is a human donor in good health. Some clones in this sample may be carry-over from other donors' samples.

V gene TRBV5-4 combines with J gene TRBJ1-2; TRBD1 aligns across 7 bases. Trimming removed 4 bases from V and 2 bases from J; junction bases left unmatched: 11. Germline V gene sequence: CDR1 SGHNT, CDR2 YYREEE (reference sequence). The CDR3 covers 16 residues. CDR3 in DNA: TGTGCCAGCAGCCCACCCCCACAGGGGACGAACTATGGCTACACCTTC. Translating gives CASSPPPQGTNYGYTF.

This clone was observed a few times. J is TRBJ1-5 and V is TRBV10-2; D perhaps matches TRBD1 (6 bases). The CDR3 consists of 14 residues. CDR1 is WSHSY, CDR2 SAAADI, per germline. V lost 0 bases, J lost 6 bases, and 9 bases lay in between. The CDR3 sequence: CASSESSGVQPQHF. DNA for the CDR3: TGCGCCAGCAGTGAGTCGTCAGGGGTTCAGCCCCAGCATTTT.

The chain uses TRBV28 and TRBJ2-7; the D gene is possibly TRBD1 (6 bases). V was clipped by 3 bases and J by 4 bases, with 10 bases between them. CDR1 and CDR2 from the germline V gene are MDHEN and SYDVKM. CDR3 length: 13 amino acids. In nucleotides, the CDR3 is TGTGCCAGCAGTTTTGGACAGAGTTACGAGCAGTACTTC. Encoded protein: CASSFGQSYEQYF.

With regard to this clone: The junction departs from the called germline gene at one end, perhaps through a read error. Here the CDR3 DNA reads TGTGCGGGGGGGACAGATACGCAGTATTTT. Translation gives CAGGTDTQYF. This rearrangement joins TRBV20-1 to TRBJ2-3, with 9 positions matching TRBD2. CDR1 and CDR2 (germline): DFQATT, SNEGSKA (reference sequence). CDR3 length: 10 amino acids.

V usage is TRBV4-1 and J usage is TRBJ2-7; TRBD2 agrees at 7 bases. Germline V gene data show CDR1 as MGHRA and CDR2 as YSYEKL. The CDR3 is made up of 14 amino acids. The J segment lost 5 bases and the V segment lost 0 bases, leaving 4 bases of the junction unmatched. The DNA for the CDR3 is TGCGCCAGCAGCCAAGACGGGGGGTTCAACGAGCAGTACTTC. Protein product: CASSQDGGFNEQYF.

The chain employs TRBV18 and TRBJ2-5; D gene unclear. The ends were cut back, 4 bases at V and 11 bases at J, with 11 bases in the middle. The CDR3 sequence is 11 residues long. Germline V gene lookup returns CDR1 KGHSH and CDR2 LQKENI. The DNA for the CDR3 is TGTGCCAGCTCACTTTTCGATGAGCAGTACTTC. Protein: CASSLFDEQYF.

V usage is TRBV6-5 and J usage is TRBJ2-7; D uncertain. This CDR3 is built from 11 residues. V was shortened by 2 bases and J by 10 bases, with 9 bases between the two germline ends. The germline gives CDR1 MNHEY, CDR2 SVGAGI. The CDR3 region is CASSYAGSQYF. DNA for the CDR3: TGTGCCAGCAGTTACGCCGGTTCCCAGTACTTC.

V gene TRBV9 combines with J gene TRBJ2-1; a possible D gene is TRBD2 (6 bases). Trimming removed 4 bases from V and 7 bases from J, with 12 bases in between. The CDR3 is 13 amino acids. CDR1 and CDR2 from the germline V gene are SGDLS and YYNGEE. CDR3 amino acids: CASSPGVGNEQFF. The CDR3 region has the DNA TGTGCCAGCAGCCCGGGGGTGGGGAATGAGCAGTTCTTC. Filled out from reference TRBV9 and TRBJ2-1, the complete variable domain reads DSGVTQTPKHLITATGQRVTLRCSPRSGDLSVYWYQQSLDQGLQFLIQYYNGEERAKGNILERFSAQQFPDLHSELNLSSLELGDSALYFCASSPGVGNEQFFGPGTRLTVL.

V usage is TRBV4-1 and J usage is TRBJ2-3; D perhaps matches TRBD1 (5 bases). The CDR3 runs 13 residues. The V end lost 4 bases, the J end lost 4 bases, and 9 bases lay between the germline ends. Germline V gene sequence: CDR1 MGHRA, CDR2 YSYEKL. Here the CDR3 DNA reads TGCGCCAGCAGCCCCATAGGGGCAGATACGCAGTATTTT. Amino acid sequence: CASSPIGADTQYF.

This rearrangement joins TRBV5-1 to TRBJ2-5; TRBD1 might be the D (8 bases). CDR3 length: 13 residues. Germline V lookup: CDR1 SGHRS, CDR2 YFSETQ. V lost 4 bases to trimming and J lost 7 bases, with 14 bases between them. This chain's CDR3 is CASSQTGEGTQYF. Here the CDR3 DNA reads TGCGCCAGCAGCCAGACAGGGGAGGGGACCCAGTACTTC.

V gene TRBV4-3 combines with J gene TRBJ2-7; D not resolved. Germline V gene sequence: CDR1 LGHNA, CDR2 YSLEER. Trimming removed 0 bases at V and 1 base at J, with 10 bases between. The CDR3 extends over 15 amino acids. DNA for the CDR3: TGCGCCAGCAGCCAAGATGCACTGAATTCCTACGAGCAGTACTTC. It specifies CASSQDALNSYEQYF.

In this sample, this clone turned up a few times. The chain combines TRBV6-1 with TRBJ2-5; perhaps TRBD1 as D (6 bases). Trimming removed 6 bases at V and 0 bases at J, with 14 bases between. Germline CDR1 and CDR2: MNHNS and SASEGT. This CDR3 contains 15 residues. The CDR3 region has the DNA TGTGCCAGCAGCTTTATCGGGGACAACCAAGAGACCCAGTACTTC. Protein sequence: CASSFIGDNQETQYF.

V and J are TRBV10-3 and TRBJ2-1; 8 nucleotides align to TRBD2. There are 12 residues in the CDR3. Germline trimming cut 9 bases from V and 8 bases from J; bases unmatched to any gene: 6. Looked up from germline, CDR1 is ENHRY and CDR2 is SYGVKD. CDR3 loop: CAIAGVVYEQFF. The CDR3 DNA sequence: TGTGCCATAGCGGGAGTGGTATATGAGCAGTTCTTC.

V and J are TRBV5-6 and TRBJ2-3; 14 bases agree with TRBD2. CDR1 SGHDT and CDR2 YYEEEE come from the germline V gene. The CDR3 loop spans 16 amino acids. The V and J ends lost 4 bases and 3 bases, in that order; junction bases with no gene match: 4. The CDR3 protein is CASSRLAGGPTDTQYF. The CDR3 nucleotides read TGTGCCAGCAGCAGACTAGCGGGAGGGCCAACAGATACGCAGTATTTT. Full variable domain (remainder filled in from reference TRBV5-6 and TRBJ2-3): DAGVTQSPTHLIKTRGQQVTLRCSPKSGHDTVSWYQQALGQGPQFIFQYYEEEERQRGNFPDRFSGHQFPNYSSELNVNALLLGDSALYLCASSRLAGGPTDTQYFGPGTRLTVL.

This sequence joins TRBV13 and TRBJ2-1; 7 bases agree with TRBD1. CDR3 length: 15 residues. V shed 2 bases and J 5 bases; nucleotides not matched to a gene: 6. Germline V gene data show CDR1 as PRHDT and CDR2 as FYEKMQ (reference sequence). The DNA for the CDR3 is TGTGCCAGCAGCTTAAGACAGGGCAGGAACAATGAGCAGTTCTTC. As protein: CASSLRQGRNNEQFF.

This clone was counted once. The chain combines TRBV5-1 with TRBJ1-1; TRBD1 might be the D (6 bases). CDR3 length: 14 residues. Germline assignment: CDR1 SGHRS and CDR2 YFSETQ. V dropped 8 bases and J dropped 4 bases, with 18 bases sitting between them. CDR3 in amino acids: CARPLNRVGTEAFF. The CDR3 nucleotides read TGCGCCAGGCCATTAAACAGGGTCGGCACTGAAGCTTTCTTT.

V is TRBV6-5 and J is TRBJ2-6; D remains ambiguous. CDR1 is MNHEY and CDR2 is SVGAGI in the germline V gene. The V gene lost 4 bases and the J gene lost 0 bases, with 7 bases spanning the gap. The CDR3 contains 15 residues. In nucleotides, the CDR3 is TGTGCCAGCAGTTGGCGGTCCTCTGGGGCCAACGTCCTGACTTTC. Encoded protein: CASSWRSSGANVLTF.

The chain carries TRBV5-6 and TRBJ2-3; the match to TRBD1 covers 7 bases. The CDR3 loop spans 15 amino acids. CDR1 is SGHDT, CDR2 YYEEEE, per germline. Germline trimming cut 0 bases from V and 3 bases from J; bases unmatched to any gene: 4. The CDR3 reads CASSLGLQGTDTQYF. The CDR3 bases are TGTGCCAGCAGCTTGGGACTACAGGGGACAGATACGCAGTATTTT.

V usage is TRBV6-1 and J usage is TRBJ2-5; unclear D gene. The CDR3 contains 12 residues. Germline V gene lookup returns CDR1 MNHNS and CDR2 SASEGT. Between the trimmed V and J ends, which lost 6 bases and 4 bases, there was a span of 9 bases. Here the CDR3 DNA reads TGTGCCAGCAGAACTTCCTCAGAGACCCAGTACTTC. Translation gives CASRTSSETQYF.

The gene calls are TRBV5-1 and TRBJ1-2; the match to TRBD1 covers 8 bases. The V segment lost 4 bases and the J segment 7 bases; nucleotides outside the gene matches: 3. Germline CDR1 is SGHRS and CDR2 is YFSETQ. This CDR3 spans 12 amino acids. As DNA, the CDR3 is TGCGCCAGCAGCGAGGACAGGGTTGGCTACACCTTC. Translation gives CASSEDRVGYTF.